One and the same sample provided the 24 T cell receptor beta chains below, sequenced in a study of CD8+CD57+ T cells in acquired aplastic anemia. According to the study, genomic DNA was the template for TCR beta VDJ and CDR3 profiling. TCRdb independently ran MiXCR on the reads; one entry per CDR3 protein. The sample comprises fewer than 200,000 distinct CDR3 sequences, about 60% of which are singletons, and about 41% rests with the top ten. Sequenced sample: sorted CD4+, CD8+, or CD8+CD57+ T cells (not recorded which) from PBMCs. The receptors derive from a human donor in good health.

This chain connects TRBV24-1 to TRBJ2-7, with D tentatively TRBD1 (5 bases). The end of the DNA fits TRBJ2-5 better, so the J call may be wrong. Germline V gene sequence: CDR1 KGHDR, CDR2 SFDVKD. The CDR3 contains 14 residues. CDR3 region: CATSDPSRVETQYF. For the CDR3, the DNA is TGTGCCACCAGTGACCCCAGCAGGGTCGAGACCCAGTACTTC.

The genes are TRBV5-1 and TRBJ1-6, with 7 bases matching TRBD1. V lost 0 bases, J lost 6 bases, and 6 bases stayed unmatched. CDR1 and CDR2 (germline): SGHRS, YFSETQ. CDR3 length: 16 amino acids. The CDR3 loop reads CASSLDLTGSNSPLHF. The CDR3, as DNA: TGCGCCAGCAGCTTGGACTTGACAGGGAGTAATTCACCCCTCCACTTT.

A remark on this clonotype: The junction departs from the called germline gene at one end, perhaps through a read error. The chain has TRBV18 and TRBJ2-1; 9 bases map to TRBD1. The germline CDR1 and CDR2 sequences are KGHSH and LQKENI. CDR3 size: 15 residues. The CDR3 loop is CASSTPTGGYNEQFF. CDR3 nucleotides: TGTGCCAGCTCAACACCGACAGGGGGCTACAATGAGCAGTTCTTC.

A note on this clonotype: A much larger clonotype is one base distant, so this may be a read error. The CDR3 loop is CACSITGPFPIQYF. DNA for the CDR3: TGTGCCTGTAGTATCACCGGGCCCTTCCCCATTCAGTACTTC. The V and J genes are TRBV19 and TRBJ2-4, with D unclear. Per germline, CDR1 LNHDA and CDR2 SQIVND (reference sequence). The CDR3 loop spans 14 amino acids.

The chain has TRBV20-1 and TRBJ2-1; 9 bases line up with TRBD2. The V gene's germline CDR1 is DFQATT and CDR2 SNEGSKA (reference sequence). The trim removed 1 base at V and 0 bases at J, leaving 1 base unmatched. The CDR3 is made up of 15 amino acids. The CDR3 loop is CSARGGRASYNEQFF. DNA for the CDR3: TGCAGTGCTAGAGGCGGGAGGGCCTCCTACAATGAGCAGTTCTTC.

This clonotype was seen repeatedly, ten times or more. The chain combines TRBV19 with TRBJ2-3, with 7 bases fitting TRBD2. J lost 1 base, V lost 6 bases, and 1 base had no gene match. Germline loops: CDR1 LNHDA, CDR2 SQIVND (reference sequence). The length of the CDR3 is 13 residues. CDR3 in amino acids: CASRTSGTDTQYF. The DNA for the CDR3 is TGTGCCAGTAGAACTAGCGGCACAGATACGCAGTATTTT.

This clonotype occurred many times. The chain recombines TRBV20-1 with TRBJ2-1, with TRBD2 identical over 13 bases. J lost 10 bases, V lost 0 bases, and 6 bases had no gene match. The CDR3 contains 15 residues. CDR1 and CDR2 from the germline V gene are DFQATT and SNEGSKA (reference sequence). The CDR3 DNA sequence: TGCAGTGCTAGAGACCCGCTGACTAGCGGGAGGGAGCAGTTCTTC. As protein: CSARDPLTSGREQFF.

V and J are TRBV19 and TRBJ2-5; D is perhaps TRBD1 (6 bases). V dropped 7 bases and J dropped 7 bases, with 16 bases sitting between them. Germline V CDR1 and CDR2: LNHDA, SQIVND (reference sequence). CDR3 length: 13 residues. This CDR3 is CASMEQGGLTQYF. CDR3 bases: TGTGCCAGTATGGAACAGGGTGGTTTGACCCAGTACTTC.

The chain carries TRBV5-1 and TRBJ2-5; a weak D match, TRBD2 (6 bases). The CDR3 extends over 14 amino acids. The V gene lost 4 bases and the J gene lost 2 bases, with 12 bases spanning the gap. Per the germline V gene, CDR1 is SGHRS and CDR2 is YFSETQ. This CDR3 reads CASSTGLGQETQYF. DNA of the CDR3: TGCGCCAGCAGCACGGGACTTGGTCAAGAGACCCAGTACTTC.

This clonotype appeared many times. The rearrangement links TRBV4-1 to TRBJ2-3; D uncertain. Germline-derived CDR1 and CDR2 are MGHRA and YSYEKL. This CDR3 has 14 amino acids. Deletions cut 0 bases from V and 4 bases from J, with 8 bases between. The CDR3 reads CASSQEGWADTQYF. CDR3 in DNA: TGCGCCAGCAGCCAAGAGGGTTGGGCAGATACGCAGTATTTT.

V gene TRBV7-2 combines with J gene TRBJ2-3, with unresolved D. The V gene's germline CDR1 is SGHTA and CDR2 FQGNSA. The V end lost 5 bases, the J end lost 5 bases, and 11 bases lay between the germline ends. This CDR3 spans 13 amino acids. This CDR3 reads CASSLSTGDTQYF. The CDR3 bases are TGTGCCAGCAGCCTGAGTACGGGAGATACGCAGTATTTT.

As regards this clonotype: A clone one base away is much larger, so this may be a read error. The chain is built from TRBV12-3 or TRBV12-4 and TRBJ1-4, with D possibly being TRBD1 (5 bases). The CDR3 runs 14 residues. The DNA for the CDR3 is TGTGCTGGTGGTGGGTGGGCAGGGTCTGAAAAACTGTTTTTT. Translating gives CAGGGWAGSEKLFF.

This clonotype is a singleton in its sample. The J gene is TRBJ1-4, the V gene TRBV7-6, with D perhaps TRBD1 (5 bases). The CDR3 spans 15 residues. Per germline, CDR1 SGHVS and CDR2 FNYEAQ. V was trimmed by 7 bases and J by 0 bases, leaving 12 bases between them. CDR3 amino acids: CASTRLTATNEKLFF. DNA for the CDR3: TGTGCCAGCACCCGATTGACAGCAACTAATGAAAAACTGTTTTTT.

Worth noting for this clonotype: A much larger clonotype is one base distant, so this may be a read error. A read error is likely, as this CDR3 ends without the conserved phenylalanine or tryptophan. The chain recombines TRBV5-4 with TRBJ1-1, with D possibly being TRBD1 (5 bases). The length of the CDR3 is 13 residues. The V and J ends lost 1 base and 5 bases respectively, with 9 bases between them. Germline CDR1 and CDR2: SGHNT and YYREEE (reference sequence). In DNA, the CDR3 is TGTGCCAGCAGCTTGTACGGGGGAACTGAAGCTTTCTTG. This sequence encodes CASSLYGGTEAFL.

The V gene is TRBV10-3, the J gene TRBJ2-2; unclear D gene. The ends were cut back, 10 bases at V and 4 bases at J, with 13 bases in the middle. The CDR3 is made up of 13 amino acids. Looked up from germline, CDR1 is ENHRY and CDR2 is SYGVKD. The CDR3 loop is CASRMGSTGELFF. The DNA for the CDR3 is TGTGCCAGCAGGATGGGGTCCACCGGGGAGCTGTTTTTT.

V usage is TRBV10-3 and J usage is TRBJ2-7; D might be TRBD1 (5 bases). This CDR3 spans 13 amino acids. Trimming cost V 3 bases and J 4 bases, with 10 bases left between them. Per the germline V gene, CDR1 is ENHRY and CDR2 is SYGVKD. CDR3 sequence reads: CAISEGARYEQYF. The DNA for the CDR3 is TGTGCCATCAGTGAAGGGGCTCGTTACGAGCAGTACTTC.

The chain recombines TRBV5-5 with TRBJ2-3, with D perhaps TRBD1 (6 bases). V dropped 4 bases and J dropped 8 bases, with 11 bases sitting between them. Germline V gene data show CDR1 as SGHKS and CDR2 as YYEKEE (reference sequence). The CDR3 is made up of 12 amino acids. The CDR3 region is CASSPGTSTQYF. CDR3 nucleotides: TGTGCCAGCAGCCCTGGGACATCTACGCAGTATTTT.

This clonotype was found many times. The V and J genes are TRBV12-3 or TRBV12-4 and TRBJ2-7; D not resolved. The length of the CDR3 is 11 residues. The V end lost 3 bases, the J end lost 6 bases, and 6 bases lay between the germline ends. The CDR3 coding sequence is TGTGCCAGCAGTTTTGTAGGCGAGCAGTACTTC. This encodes CASSFVGEQYF.

CDR3 in DNA: TGTGCCACCAGTGCCCGGACTAGCGGGAGCAATGAGCAGTTCTTC. It translates to CATSARTSGSNEQFF. The V and J genes are TRBV24-1 and TRBJ2-1, with 13 nucleotides matching TRBD2. CDR3 size: 15 residues. Per the germline V gene, CDR1 is KGHDR and CDR2 is SFDVKD. J lost 6 bases, V lost 5 bases, and 3 bases had no gene match.

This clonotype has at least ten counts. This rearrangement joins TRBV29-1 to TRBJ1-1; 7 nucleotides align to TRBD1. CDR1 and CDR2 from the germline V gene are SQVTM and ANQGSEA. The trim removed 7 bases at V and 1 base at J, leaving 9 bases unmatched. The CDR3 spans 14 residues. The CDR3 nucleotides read TGCAGCGCCCCTTCCGGGACAGCGAACACTGAAGCTTTCTTT. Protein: CSAPSGTANTEAFF.

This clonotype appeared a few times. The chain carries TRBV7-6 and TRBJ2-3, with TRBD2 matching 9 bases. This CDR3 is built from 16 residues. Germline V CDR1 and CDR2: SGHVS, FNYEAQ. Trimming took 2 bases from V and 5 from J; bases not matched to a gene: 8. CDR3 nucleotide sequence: TGTGCCAGCAGCTTATTGGCTAGCGGGAAGGGAGATACGCAGTATTTT. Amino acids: CASSLLASGKGDTQYF.

CDR3 nucleotide sequence: TGCAGTGCTAGGTGGGGACTAGCGGCCTACAATGAGCAGTTCTTC. Amino acids: CSARWGLAAYNEQFF. The chain is built from TRBV20-1 and TRBJ2-1; 11 bases are shared with TRBD2. J lost 2 bases, V lost 3 bases, and 3 bases had no gene match. The germline CDR1 and CDR2 sequences are DFQATT and SNEGSKA (reference sequence). The CDR3 is 15 residues long.

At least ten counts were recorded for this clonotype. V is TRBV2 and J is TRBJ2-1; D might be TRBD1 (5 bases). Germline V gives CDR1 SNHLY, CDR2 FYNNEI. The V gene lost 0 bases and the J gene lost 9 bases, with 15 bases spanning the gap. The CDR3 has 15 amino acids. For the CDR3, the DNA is TGTGCCAGCAGTGAAGCTATCCAGCAAGGGGTTGAGCAGTTCTTC. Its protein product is CASSEAIQQGVEQFF.

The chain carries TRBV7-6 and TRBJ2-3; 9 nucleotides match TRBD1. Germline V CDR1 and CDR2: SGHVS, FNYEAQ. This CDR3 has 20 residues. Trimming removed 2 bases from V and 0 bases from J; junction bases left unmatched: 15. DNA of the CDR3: TGTGCCAGCAGCTTATACGGGCTACAGGGGGCACTCACTAGCACAGATACGCAGTATTTT. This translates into CASSLYGLQGALTSTDTQYF. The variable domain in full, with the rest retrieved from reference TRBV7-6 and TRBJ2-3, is GAGVSQSPRYKVTKRGQDVALRCDPISGHVSLYWYRQALGQGPEFLTYFNYEAQQDKSGLPNDRFSAERPEGSISTLTIQRTEQRDSAMYRCASSLYGLQGALTSTDTQYFGPGTRLTVL.